This TCR beta chain is drawn from a study of shared clonotypes between healthy human individuals. Repertoires were generated with immunoSEQ multiplex PCR, while TCRdb's copy carries only in-frame clones and drops some. The profile covers 850,000 to 1,200,000 clones, with more than 65% appearing a single time and about 1.5% taken by the ten largest. V was shortened by 5 bases and J by 0 bases, with 14 bases between the two germline ends. CDR1 is SGHAT, CDR2 FQNNGV, per germline. The CDR3 is 15 amino acids. Sequenced input: memory CD4+ T cells sorted from blood. Noted subset: CD45RA-negative fraction. The chain links TRBV11-2 to TRBJ2-7, with D perhaps TRBD1 (6 bases). The clonotype was recovered from a man between 18 and 35 years old in good health. CDR3 region: CASSPPRGSSYEQYF. CDR3 DNA: TGTGCCAGCAGCCCTCCAAGGGGGAGCTCCTACGAGCAGTACTTC.